This T cell receptor beta chain was identified during a study of OX40 agonist ivuxolimab in advanced cancers. Overall study results and limits: The mean number of expanded clones was higher in CD8+ T cells than in CD4+. In the 0.1-3.0 mg/kg groups, partial responders showed among the lowest expansion.

The method was immunoSEQ multiplex PCR; TCRdb's version includes in-frame clones alone and lacks a portion of them. The profile shows 50,000 to 70,000 clones, 84% of them singletons. Germline V lookup: CDR1 LNHDA, CDR2 SQIVND (reference sequence). The CDR3 extends over 14 amino acids. With 3 bases clipped from V and 3 bases from J, the junction kept 3 bases outside the gene matches. With baseline, cycle 4 day 1, and cycle 7 day 1 as timepoints, blood was sampled. This clone was observed a few times. Antigen: not known. The material was CD4+ or CD8+ T cells sorted from blood, obtained in a trial of the OX40 agonist ivuxolimab. This TCR was sampled from an adult with an advanced solid tumor such as melanoma, head and neck, liver or kidney cancer. The V and J genes are TRBV19 and TRBJ2-7; 9 bases fit TRBD2. CDR3 in amino acids: CASSISSGDYEQYF. CDR3 sequence (DNA): TGTGCCAGTAGTATTTCTAGCGGGGACTACGAGCAGTACTTC. Combining the CDR3 with reference TRBV19 and TRBJ2-7 gives the whole variable domain DGGITQSPKYLFRKEGQNVTLSCEQNLNHDAMYWYRQDPGQGLRLIYYSQIVNDFQKGDIAEGYSVSREKKESFPLTVTSAQKNPTAFYLCASSISSGDYEQYFGPGTRLTVT.